This T cell receptor (beta chain) was identified during a study of EBV T-cell therapy then PD-1 blockade in nasopharyngeal carcinoma. This CDR3 region has 16 residues. Trimming took 0 bases from V and 5 from J; bases not matched to a gene: 9. Germline lookup yields CDR1 LGHNA and CDR2 YNFKEQ. Treatment reported: AdE1-LMPpoly-expanded autologous EBV-specific T-cell therapy followed by anti-PD-1 nivolumab. This clone has just a few counts. Its antigen is unknown. Some clones are missing from TCRdb's copy, which holds only in-frame ones; the method was immunoSEQ multiplex PCR. The sample contains some 21,000 clones, over 70% of which appear only once.

This receptor was taken from a man in his forties or fifties with nasopharyngeal carcinoma. V usage is TRBV4-2 and J usage is TRBJ2-7, with 8 bases fitting TRBD2. The source material was CD8+ T cells from blood, sampled at approximately day 60 from a patient whose treatment included autologous EBV-specific T cells and nivolumab. CDR3 residues: CASSQERGLVTHEQYF. CDR3 DNA: TGTGCCAGCAGCCAAGAGAGGGGACTAGTAACCCACGAGCAGTACTTC.